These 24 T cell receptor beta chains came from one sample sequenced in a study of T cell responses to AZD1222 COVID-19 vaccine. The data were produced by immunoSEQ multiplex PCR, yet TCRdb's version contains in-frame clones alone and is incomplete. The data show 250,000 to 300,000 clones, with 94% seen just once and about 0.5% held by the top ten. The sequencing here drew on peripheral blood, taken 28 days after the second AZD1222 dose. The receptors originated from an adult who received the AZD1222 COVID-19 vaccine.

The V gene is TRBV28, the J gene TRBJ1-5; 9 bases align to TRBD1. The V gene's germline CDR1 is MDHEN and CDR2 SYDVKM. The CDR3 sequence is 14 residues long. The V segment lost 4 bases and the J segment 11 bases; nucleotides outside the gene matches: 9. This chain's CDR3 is CASSSGTGSRAQHF. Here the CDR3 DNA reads TGTGCCAGCAGTTCCGGGACAGGGAGCAGAGCCCAGCATTTT. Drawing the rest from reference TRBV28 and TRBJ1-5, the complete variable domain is DVKVTQSSRYLVKRTGEKVFLECVQDMDHENMFWYRQDPGLGLRLIYFSYDVKMKEKGDIPEGYSVSREKKERFSLILESASTNQTSMYLCASSSGTGSRAQHFGDGTRLSIL.

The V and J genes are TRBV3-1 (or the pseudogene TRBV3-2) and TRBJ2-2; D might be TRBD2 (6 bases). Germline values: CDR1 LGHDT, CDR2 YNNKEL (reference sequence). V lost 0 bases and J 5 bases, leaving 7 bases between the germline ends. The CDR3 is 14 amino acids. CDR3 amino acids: CASSQEGRTGELFF. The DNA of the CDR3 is TGTGCCAGCAGCCAAGAGGGGAGGACCGGGGAGCTGTTTTTT.

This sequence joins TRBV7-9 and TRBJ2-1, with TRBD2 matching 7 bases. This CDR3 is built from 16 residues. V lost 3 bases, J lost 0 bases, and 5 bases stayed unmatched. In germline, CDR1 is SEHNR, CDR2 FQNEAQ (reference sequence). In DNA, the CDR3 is TGTGCCAGCAGCTTTTTGCGGGGGAGCTCCTACAATGAGCAGTTCTTC. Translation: CASSFLRGSSYNEQFF.

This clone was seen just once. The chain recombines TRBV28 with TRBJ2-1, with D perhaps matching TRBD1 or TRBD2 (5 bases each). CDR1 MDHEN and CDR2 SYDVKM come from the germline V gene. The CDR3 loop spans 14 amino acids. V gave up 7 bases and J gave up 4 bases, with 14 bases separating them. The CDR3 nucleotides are TGTGCCAGCAAGGGGACGAGTCGGTACAATGAGCAGTTCTTC. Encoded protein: CASKGTSRYNEQFF.

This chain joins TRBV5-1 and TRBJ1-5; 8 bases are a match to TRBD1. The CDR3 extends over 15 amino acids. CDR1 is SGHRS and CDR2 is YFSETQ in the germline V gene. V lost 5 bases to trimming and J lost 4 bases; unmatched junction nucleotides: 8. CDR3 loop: CASRLTGDRNQPQHF. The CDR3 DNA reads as TGCGCCAGCAGATTGACAGGGGATAGAAATCAGCCCCAGCATTTT.

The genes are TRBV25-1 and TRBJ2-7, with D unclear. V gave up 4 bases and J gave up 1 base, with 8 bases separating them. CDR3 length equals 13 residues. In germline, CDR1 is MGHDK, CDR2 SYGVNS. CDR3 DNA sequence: TGTGCCAGCAGTGGCACAACTTCCTACGAGCAGTACTTC. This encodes CASSGTTSYEQYF.

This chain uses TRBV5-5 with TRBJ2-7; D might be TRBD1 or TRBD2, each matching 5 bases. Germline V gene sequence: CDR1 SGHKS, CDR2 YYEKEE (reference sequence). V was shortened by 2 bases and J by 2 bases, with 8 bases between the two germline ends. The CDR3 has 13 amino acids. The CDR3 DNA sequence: TGTGCCAGCAGCTTTTGGGACGCCTACGAGCAGTACTTC. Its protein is CASSFWDAYEQYF.

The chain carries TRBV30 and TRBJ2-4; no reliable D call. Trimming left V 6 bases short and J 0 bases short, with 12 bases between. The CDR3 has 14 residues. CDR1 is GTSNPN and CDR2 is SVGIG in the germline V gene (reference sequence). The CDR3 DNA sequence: TGTGCCTGTAACCCCCGGCTAGCCAAAAACATTCAGTACTTC. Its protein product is CACNPRLAKNIQYF. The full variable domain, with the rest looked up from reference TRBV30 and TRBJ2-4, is SQTIHQWPATLVQPVGSPLSLECTVEGTSNPNLYWYRQAAGRGLQLLFYSVGIGQISSEVPQNLSASRPQDRQFILSSKKLLLSDSGFYLCACNPRLAKNIQYFGAGTRLSVL.

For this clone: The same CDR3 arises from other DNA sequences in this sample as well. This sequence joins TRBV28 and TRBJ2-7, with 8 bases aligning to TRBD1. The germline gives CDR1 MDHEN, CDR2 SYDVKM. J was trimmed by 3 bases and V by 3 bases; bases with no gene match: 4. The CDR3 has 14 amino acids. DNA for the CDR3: TGTGCCAGCAGTTTGGCAGGGGGCCTCTACGAGCAGTACTTC. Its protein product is CASSLAGGLYEQYF.

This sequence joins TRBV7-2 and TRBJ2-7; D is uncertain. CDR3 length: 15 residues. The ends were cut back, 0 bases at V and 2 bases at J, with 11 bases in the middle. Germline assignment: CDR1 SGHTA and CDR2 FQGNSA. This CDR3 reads CASSLASKSPYEQYF. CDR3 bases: TGTGCCAGCAGCTTAGCGAGCAAATCTCCCTACGAGCAGTACTTC.

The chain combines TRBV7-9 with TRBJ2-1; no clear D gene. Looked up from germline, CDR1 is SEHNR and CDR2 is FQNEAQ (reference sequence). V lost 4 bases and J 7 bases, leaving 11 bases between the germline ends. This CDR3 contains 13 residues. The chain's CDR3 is CASSSSGRNEQFF. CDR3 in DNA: TGTGCCAGCAGCTCGTCGGGTCGGAATGAGCAGTTCTTC. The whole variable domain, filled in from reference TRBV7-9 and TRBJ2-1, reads DTGVSQNPRHKITKRGQNVTFRCDPISEHNRLYWYRQTLGQGPEFLTYFQNEAQLEKSRLLSDRFSAERPKGSFSTLEIQRTEQGDSAMYLCASSSSGRNEQFFGPGTRLTVL.

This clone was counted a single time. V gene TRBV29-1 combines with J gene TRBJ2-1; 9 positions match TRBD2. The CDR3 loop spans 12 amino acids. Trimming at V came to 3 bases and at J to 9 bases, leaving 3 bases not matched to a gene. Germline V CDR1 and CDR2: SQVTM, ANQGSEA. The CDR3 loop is CSVDSGRLEQFF. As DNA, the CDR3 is TGCAGCGTTGATAGCGGGAGACTTGAGCAGTTCTTC.

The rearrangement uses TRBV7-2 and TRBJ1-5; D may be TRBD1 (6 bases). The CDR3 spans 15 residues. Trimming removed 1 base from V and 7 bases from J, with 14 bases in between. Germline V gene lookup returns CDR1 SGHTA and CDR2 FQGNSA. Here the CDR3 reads CASSLVGGAGQPQHF. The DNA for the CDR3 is TGTGCCAGCAGCTTAGTGGGGGGCGCAGGACAGCCCCAGCATTTT.

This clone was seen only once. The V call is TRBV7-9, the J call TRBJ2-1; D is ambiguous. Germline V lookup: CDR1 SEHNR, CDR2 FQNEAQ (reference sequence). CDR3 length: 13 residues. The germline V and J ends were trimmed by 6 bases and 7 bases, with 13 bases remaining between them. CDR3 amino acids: CASRGRSGNEQFF. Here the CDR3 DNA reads TGTGCCAGCAGAGGAAGGTCCGGGAATGAGCAGTTCTTC.

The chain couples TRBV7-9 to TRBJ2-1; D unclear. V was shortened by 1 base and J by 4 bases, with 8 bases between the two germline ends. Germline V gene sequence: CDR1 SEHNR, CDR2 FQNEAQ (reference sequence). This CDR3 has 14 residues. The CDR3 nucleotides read TGTGCCAGCAGCTTAGTGTTGCAATACAATGAGCAGTTCTTC. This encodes CASSLVLQYNEQFF.

CDR3: CASSERSPEQYF. CDR3 sequence (DNA): TGTGCCAGCAGTGAAAGGAGCCCCGAGCAGTACTTC. V is TRBV2 and J is TRBJ2-7; no clear D gene. The CDR3 loop spans 12 amino acids. V was cut by 2 bases and J by 6 bases, with 8 bases left in between. Germline assignment: CDR1 SNHLY and CDR2 FYNNEI.

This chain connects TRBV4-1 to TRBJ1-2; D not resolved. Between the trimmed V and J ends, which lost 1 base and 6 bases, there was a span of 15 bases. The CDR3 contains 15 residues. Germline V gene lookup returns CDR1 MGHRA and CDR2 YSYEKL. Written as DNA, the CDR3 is TGCGCCAGCAGCCAAGTCCCCTCGGTCGTCAATGGCTACACCTTC. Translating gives CASSQVPSVVNGYTF.

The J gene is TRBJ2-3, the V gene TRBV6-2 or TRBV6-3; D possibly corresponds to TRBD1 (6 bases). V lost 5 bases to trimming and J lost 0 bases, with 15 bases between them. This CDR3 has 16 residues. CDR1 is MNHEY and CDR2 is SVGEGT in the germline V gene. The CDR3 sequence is CASSTGFVRSTDTQYF. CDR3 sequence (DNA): TGTGCCAGCAGTACAGGGTTCGTACGGAGCACAGATACGCAGTATTTT.

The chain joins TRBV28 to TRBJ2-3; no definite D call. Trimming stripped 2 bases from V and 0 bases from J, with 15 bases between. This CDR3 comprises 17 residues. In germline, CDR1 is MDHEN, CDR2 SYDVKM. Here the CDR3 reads CASSLRWWQSSTDTQYF. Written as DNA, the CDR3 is TGTGCCAGCAGTTTAAGGTGGTGGCAGTCTAGCACAGATACGCAGTATTTT.

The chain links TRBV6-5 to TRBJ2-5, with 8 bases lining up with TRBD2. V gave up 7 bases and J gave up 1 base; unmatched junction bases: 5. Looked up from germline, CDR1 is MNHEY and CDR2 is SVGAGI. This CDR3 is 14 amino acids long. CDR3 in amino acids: CASKETSAQETQYF. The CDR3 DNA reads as TGTGCCAGCAAAGAGACTAGCGCCCAAGAGACCCAGTACTTC.

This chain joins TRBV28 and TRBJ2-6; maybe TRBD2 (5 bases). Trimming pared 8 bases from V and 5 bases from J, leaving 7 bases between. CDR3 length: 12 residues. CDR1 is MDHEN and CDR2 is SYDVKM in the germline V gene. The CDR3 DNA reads TGTGCCAGCTCGGACTGGGCCAACGTCCTGACTTTC. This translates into CASSDWANVLTF.

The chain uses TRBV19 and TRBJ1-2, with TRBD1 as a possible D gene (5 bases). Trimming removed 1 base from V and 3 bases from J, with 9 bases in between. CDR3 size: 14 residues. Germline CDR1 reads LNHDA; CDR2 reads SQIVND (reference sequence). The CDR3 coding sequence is TGTGCCAGTAGTATAGGCCCGACAGACTATGGCTACACCTTC. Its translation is CASSIGPTDYGYTF.

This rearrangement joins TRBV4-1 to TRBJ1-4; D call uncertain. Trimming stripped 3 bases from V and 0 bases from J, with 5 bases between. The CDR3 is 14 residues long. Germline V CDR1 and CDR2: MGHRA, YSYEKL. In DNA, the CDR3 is TGCGCCAGCAGCCACCCAGCAACTAATGAAAAACTGTTTTTT. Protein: CASSHPATNEKLFF.

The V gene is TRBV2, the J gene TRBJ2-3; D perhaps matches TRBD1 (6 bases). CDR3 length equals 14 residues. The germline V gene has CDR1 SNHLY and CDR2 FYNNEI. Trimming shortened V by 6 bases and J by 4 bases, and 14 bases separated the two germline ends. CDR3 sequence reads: CASRPDRYADTQYF. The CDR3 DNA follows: TGTGCCAGCAGGCCAGACAGGTACGCAGATACGCAGTATTTT.